Each of the 2 T cell receptor beta chains below was sequenced from the same sample in a study of cytomegalovirus exposure and HLA in healthy donors (dated by TCRdb to the late 2010s). The protocol used for the library was the immunoSEQ multiplex PCR assay. For the multiplex PCR, a mixture combining 60 forward primers for TCR Vbeta segments and 13 reverse primers for TCR Jbeta segments was used. TCRdb's version of the immuneACCESS table is confined to in-frame rearrangements and falls short of the full clone set. An unresolved V gene accounts for under half of the shortfall where checked; the remainder is of unknown origin. For this sample the table gives approximately 120,000 clones, of which 75% were detected only once. The biggest ten clones account for 3.1% of the sample. Material: PBMCs. These receptors were obtained from a man aged 25-40 years in good health and CMV-seronegative.

In its sample, this clone was seen a few times. The chain uses TRBV28 and TRBJ1-5; D perhaps matches TRBD1 (6 bases). V lost 2 bases and J lost 7, with 12 bases in between. The CDR3 totals 14 residues. The germline CDR1 and CDR2 sequences are MDHEN and SYDVKM. DNA of the CDR3: TGTGCCAGCAGTTTAGTGCCAGGGGCCCAGCCCCAGCATTTT. Encoded protein: CASSLVPGAQPQHF.

The chain recombines TRBV10-3 with TRBJ2-7; TRBD2 matches 9 bases. CDR3 length: 15 amino acids. CDR1 and CDR2 from the germline V gene are ENHRY and SYGVKD. Germline trimming cut 0 bases from V and 3 bases from J; bases unmatched to any gene: 3. The DNA of the CDR3 is TGTGCCATCAGTGAGTCAGGTAGCGGGAGCTACGAGCAGTACTTC. Its translation is CAISESGSGSYEQYF.